The entry below describes one T cell receptor beta chain. The CDR3 runs to 18 residues. Germline CDR1 is WNHNN and CDR2 is SYGVQD (reference sequence). V lost 2 bases and J lost 0, with 17 bases in between. In the original processing: Amplification with reference gene primers provided the estimates of nucleated cell counts. Assay: immunoSEQ multiplex PCR; the TCRdb copy retains only in-frame clones and omits some. The DNA gave D and trimming, while V, J and clone size come from that table. The sample records some 200,000 clones, under 90% being singletons. The data stem from a study of blood T cell repertoires in COVID-19.

The J gene is TRBJ2-4, the V gene TRBV10-1; tentatively, D is TRBD1 (6 bases). The sequenced material came from peripheral blood. The receptor comes from a man older than 75 with acute or convalescent COVID-19. The CDR3 nucleotides read TGCGCCAGCAGTGAGCGGCGTTCGGACAGACTAGCCAAAAACATTCAGTACTTC. Protein product: CASSERRSDRLAKNIQYF.